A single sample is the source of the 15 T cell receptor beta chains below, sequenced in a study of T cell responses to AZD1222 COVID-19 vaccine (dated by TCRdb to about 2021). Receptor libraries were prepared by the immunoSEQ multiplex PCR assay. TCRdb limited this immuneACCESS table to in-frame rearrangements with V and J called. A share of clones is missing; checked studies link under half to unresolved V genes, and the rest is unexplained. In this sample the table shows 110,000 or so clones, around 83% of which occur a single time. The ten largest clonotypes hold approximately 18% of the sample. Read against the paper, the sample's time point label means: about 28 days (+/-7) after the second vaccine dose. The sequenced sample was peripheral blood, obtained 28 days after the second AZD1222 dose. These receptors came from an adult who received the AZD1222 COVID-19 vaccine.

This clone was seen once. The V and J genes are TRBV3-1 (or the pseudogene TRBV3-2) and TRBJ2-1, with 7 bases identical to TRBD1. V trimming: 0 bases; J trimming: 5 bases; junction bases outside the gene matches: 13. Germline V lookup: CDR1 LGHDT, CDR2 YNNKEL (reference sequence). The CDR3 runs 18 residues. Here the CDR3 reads CASSQDLPGQRRDNEQFF. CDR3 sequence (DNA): TGTGCCAGCAGCCAAGATCTGCCGGGACAGAGAAGGGACAATGAGCAGTTCTTC.

The CDR3 sequence is CASSVVASGRGGETQYF. DNA for the CDR3: TGTGCCAGCAGCGTAGTAGCTAGCGGGAGGGGGGGAGAGACCCAGTACTTC. The chain couples TRBV9 to TRBJ2-5, with TRBD2 matching 12 bases. V shed 0 bases and J 4 bases; nucleotides not matched to a gene: 7. The germline V gene encodes CDR1 SGDLS and CDR2 YYNGEE. The CDR3 loop spans 17 amino acids.

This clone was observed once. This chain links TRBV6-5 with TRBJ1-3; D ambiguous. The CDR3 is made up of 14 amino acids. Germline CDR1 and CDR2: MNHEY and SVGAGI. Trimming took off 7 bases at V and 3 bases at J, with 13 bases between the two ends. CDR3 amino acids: CASTGAVNGNTIYF. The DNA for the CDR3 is TGTGCCAGCACCGGAGCTGTGAATGGAAACACCATATATTTT.

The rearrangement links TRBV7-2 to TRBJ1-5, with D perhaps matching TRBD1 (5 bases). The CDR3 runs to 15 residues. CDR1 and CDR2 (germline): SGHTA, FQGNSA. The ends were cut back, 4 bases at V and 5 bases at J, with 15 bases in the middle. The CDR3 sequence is CASSSGWGSDQPQHF. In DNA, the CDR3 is TGTGCCAGCAGCTCCGGGTGGGGGTCGGATCAGCCCCAGCATTTT. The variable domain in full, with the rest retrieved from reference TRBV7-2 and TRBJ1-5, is GAGVSQSPSNKVTEKGKDVELRCDPISGHTALYWYRQSLGQGLEFLIYFQGNSAPDKSGLPSDRFSAERTGGSVSTLTIQRTQQEDSAVYLCASSSGWGSDQPQHFGDGTRLSIL.

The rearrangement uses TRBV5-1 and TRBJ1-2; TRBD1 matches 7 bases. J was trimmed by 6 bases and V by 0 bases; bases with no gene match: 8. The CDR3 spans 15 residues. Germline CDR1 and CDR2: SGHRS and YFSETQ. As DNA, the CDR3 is TGCGCCAGCAGCTTGGCCTATGGAAGGGGGCATGGCTACACCTTC. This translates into CASSLAYGRGHGYTF.

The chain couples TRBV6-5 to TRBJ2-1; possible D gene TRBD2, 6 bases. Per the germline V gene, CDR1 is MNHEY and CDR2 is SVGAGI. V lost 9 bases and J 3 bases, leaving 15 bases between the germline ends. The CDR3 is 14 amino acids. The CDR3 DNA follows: TGTGCCAGTTTGCGGAGGGGAGGCTACAATGAGCAGTTCTTC. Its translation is CASLRRGGYNEQFF.

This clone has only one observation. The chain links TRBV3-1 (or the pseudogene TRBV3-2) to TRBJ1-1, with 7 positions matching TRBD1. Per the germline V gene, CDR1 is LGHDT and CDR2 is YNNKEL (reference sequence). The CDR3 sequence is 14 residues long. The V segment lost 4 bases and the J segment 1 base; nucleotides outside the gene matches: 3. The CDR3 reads CASSPRDRNTEAFF. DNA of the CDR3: TGTGCCAGCAGCCCTCGGGACAGGAACACTGAAGCTTTCTTT.

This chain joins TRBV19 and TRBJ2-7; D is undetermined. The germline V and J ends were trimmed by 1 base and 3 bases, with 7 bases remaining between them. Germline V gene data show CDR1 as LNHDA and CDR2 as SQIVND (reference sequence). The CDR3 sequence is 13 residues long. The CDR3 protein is CASSIGAVYEQYF. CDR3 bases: TGTGCCAGTAGTATAGGGGCAGTCTACGAGCAGTACTTC.

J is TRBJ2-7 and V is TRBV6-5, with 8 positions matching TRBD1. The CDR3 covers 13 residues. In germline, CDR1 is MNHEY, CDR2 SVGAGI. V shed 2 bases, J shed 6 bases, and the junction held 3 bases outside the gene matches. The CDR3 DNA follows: TGTGCCAGCAGTTACGGACAGGGAGGCGAGCAGTACTTC. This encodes CASSYGQGGEQYF.

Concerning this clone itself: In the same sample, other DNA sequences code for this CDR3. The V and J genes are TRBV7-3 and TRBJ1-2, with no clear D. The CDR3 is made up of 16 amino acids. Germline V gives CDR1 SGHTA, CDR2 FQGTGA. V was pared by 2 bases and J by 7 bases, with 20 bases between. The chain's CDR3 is CASSLGDMQARGGYTF. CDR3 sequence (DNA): TGTGCCAGCAGCTTAGGGGATATGCAGGCTCGTGGTGGCTACACCTTC.

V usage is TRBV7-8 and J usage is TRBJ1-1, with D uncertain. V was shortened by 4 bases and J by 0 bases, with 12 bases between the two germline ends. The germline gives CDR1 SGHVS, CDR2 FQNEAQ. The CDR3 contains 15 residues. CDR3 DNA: TGTGCCAGCAGCTCGTCGAGGACCTTGAACACTGAAGCTTTCTTT. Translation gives CASSSSRTLNTEAFF.

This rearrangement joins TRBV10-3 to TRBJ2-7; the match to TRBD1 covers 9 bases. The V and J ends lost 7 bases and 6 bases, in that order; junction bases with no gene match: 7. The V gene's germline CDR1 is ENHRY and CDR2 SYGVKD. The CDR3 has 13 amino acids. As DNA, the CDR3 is TGTGCCATCACTGCGGACAGGGGAGGCGAGCAGTACTTC. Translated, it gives CAITADRGGEQYF.

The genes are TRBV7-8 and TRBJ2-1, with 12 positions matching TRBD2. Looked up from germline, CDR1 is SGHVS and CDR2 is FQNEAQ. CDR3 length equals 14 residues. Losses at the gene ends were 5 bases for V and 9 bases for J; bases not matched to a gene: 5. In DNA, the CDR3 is TGTGCCAGCAGCGCTAGCGGGGGGGGTGGTGAGCAGTTCTTC. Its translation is CASSASGGGGEQFF. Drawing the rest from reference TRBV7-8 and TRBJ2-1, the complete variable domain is GAGVSQSPRYKVAKRGQDVALRCDPISGHVSLFWYQQALGQGPEFLTYFQNEAQLDKSGLPSDRFFAERPEGSVSTLKIQRTQQEDSAVYLCASSASGGGGEQFFGPGTRLTVL.

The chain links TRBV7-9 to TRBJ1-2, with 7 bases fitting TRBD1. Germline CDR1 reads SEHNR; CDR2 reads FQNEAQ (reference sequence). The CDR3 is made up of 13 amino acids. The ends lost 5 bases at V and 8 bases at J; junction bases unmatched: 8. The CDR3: CASSDSRGYGYTF. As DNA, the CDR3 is TGTGCCAGCAGCGACAGCAGGGGGTACGGCTACACCTTC. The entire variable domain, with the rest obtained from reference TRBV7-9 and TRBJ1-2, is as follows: DTGVSQNPRHKITKRGQNVTFRCDPISEHNRLYWYRQTLGQGPEFLTYFQNEAQLEKSRLLSDRFSAERPKGSFSTLEIQRTEQGDSAMYLCASSDSRGYGYTFGSGTRLTVV.

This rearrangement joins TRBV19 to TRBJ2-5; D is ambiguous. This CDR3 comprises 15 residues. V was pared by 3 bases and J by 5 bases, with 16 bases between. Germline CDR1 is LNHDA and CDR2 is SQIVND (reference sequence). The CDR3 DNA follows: TGTGCCAGTAGTATCGGAGCAGCATCGAGGGAGACCCAGTACTTC. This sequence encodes CASSIGAASRETQYF.